A single sample is the source of the 10 T cell receptor beta chains below, sequenced in a study of blood T cell repertoires in COVID-19. Data came from immunoSEQ multiplex PCR; TCRdb stores just in-frame clones and leaves some out. The profile shows approximately 490,000 clones, around nine tenths of them singletons. The sample was PBMCs or T cells enriched from blood (not recorded which). These receptors were obtained from a woman aged 55-70 years who had recovered from COVID-19.

The chain is built from TRBV3-1 (or the pseudogene TRBV3-2) and TRBJ2-5, with D possibly matching TRBD1 (6 bases). The CDR3 length is 13 residues. The ends were cut back, 7 bases at V and 4 bases at J, with 13 bases in the middle. Germline V CDR1 and CDR2: LGHDT, YNNKEL (reference sequence). CDR3: CASKQDSGETQYF. In nucleotides, the CDR3 is TGTGCCAGCAAACAGGACAGCGGAGAGACCCAGTACTTC.

The rearrangement uses TRBV11-3 and TRBJ1-2; D not certain. Looked up from germline, CDR1 is SGHNT and CDR2 is YENEEA. The CDR3 runs to 14 residues. V was pared by 7 bases and J by 4 bases, with 16 bases between. The CDR3 loop reads CASTLGLRSYGYTF. In DNA, the CDR3 is TGTGCCAGCACCCTCGGACTTAGGAGCTATGGCTACACCTTC.

The rearrangement joins TRBV12-3 or TRBV12-4 to TRBJ1-2; a possible D gene is TRBD1 (6 bases). This CDR3 contains 13 residues. Trimming removed 7 bases at V and 5 bases at J, with 14 bases between. CDR3 in amino acids: CASTHREGYGYTF. In DNA form, the CDR3 reads TGTGCCAGCACCCACAGGGAGGGGTATGGCTACACCTTC.

The chain has TRBV24-1 and TRBJ2-7; D is possibly TRBD1 (6 bases). This CDR3 is built from 15 residues. Germline V gene sequence: CDR1 KGHDR, CDR2 SFDVKD. V was cut by 7 bases and J by 6 bases, with 21 bases left in between. For the CDR3, the DNA is TGTGCCACCAGATGTCCCGGGACACTTGGGGGCGAGCAGTACGTC. This translates into CATRCPGTLGGEQYV.

The genes are TRBV2 and TRBJ1-1; possibly TRBD1 for D (5 bases). The CDR3 length is 13 residues. Germline CDR1 reads SNHLY; CDR2 reads FYNNEI. V was pared by 6 bases and J by 3 bases, with 11 bases between. This chain's CDR3 is CASREEGYTEAFF. The CDR3 DNA sequence: TGTGCCAGCAGAGAGGAGGGGTACACTGAAGCTTTCTTT. The complete variable domain, with remaining parts taken from reference TRBV2 and TRBJ1-1, reads EPEVTQTPSHQVTQMGQEVILRCVPISNHLYFYWYRQILGQKVEFLVSFYNNEISEKSEIFDDQFSVERPDGSNFTLKIRSTKLEDSAMYFCASREEGYTEAFFGQGTRLTVV.

The rearrangement uses TRBV2 and TRBJ2-1; D may be TRBD1 (6 bases). Trimming took off 6 bases at V and 0 bases at J, with 18 bases between the two ends. This CDR3 has 17 amino acids. CDR1 and CDR2 (germline): SNHLY, FYNNEI. The CDR3 reads CASRPTGPSSSYNEQFF. The CDR3, as DNA: TGTGCCAGCAGACCAACAGGGCCCTCCAGCTCCTACAATGAGCAGTTCTTC.

The genes are TRBV2 and TRBJ2-1, with 7 bases that match TRBD2. After removal of 8 bases from V and 6 bases from J, the junction contained 4 bases not matched to a gene. Germline assignment: CDR1 SNHLY and CDR2 FYNNEI. The CDR3 consists of 12 residues. The CDR3 nucleotides read TGTGCCAGCGACCCGGGGGGCAATGAGCAGTTCTTC. Protein product: CASDPGGNEQFF. The full variable domain, completed using reference TRBV2 and TRBJ2-1, is EPEVTQTPSHQVTQMGQEVILRCVPISNHLYFYWYRQILGQKVEFLVSFYNNEISEKSEIFDDQFSVERPDGSNFTLKIRSTKLEDSAMYFCASDPGGNEQFFGPGTRLTVL.

This clone was observed once. The V call is TRBV24-1, the J call TRBJ2-5; tentatively, D is TRBD1 (6 bases). The CDR3 is made up of 16 amino acids. V shed 9 bases and J shed 3 bases, with 22 bases lying between them. In germline, CDR1 is KGHDR, CDR2 SFDVKD. The CDR3 nucleotides read TGTGCCACCTCCCAGGGGATATTGACCGGGAAAGAGACCCAGTACTTC. Its translation is CATSQGILTGKETQYF.

The genes are TRBV18 and TRBJ2-5; no clear D gene. V was trimmed by 3 bases and J by 0 bases, leaving 5 bases between them. The CDR3 has 13 residues. The germline V gene has CDR1 KGHSH and CDR2 LQKENI. The chain's CDR3 is CASSPSYQETQYF. The CDR3 nucleotides read TGTGCCAGCTCACCCTCTTACCAAGAGACCCAGTACTTC.

V and J are TRBV7-6 and TRBJ2-2, with TRBD2 matching over 14 bases. V lost 3 bases and J lost 5; bases outside the gene matches: 11. The CDR3 runs to 19 residues. Germline V gives CDR1 SGHVS, CDR2 FNYEAQ. CDR3 coding DNA: TGTGCCAGCAGCTTTTGGACTAGCGGGGGGCCAATTGAGACCGGGGAGCTGTTTTTT. Translating gives CASSFWTSGGPIETGELFF. Based on the CDR3 plus reference TRBV7-6 and TRBJ2-2, the full variable domain is GAGVSQSPRYKVTKRGQDVALRCDPISGHVSLYWYRQALGQGPEFLTYFNYEAQQDKSGLPNDRFSAERPEGSISTLTIQRTEQRDSAMYRCASSFWTSGGPIETGELFFGEGSRLTVL.